Below, 5 T cell receptor beta chains from the same sample are listed, as sequenced in a study of blood T cell repertoires in COVID-19. The table came from immunoSEQ multiplex PCR; TCRdb's copy has only in-frame clones and leaves some out. The sample carries 200,000 to 250,000 clones, 80% to 90% recorded once. The sample comprised PBMCs or T cells enriched from blood (not recorded which). These receptor sequences come from a woman between 45 and 60 years old who had been exposed to COVID-19.

J is TRBJ1-2 and V is TRBV5-4; D is possibly TRBD1 (6 bases). This CDR3 has 15 amino acids. Germline CDR1 and CDR2: SGHNT and YYREEE (reference sequence). Trimming removed 0 bases at V and 4 bases at J, with 13 bases between. In DNA, the CDR3 is TGTGCCAGCAGCTTGGCCGGACAGAGGGGCTATGGCTACACCTTC. Its translation is CASSLAGQRGYGYTF.

V gene TRBV7-8 combines with J gene TRBJ1-2; tentatively, D is TRBD1 (5 bases). This CDR3 region has 15 residues. Deletions cut 1 base from V and 8 bases from J, with 17 bases between. In germline, CDR1 is SGHVS, CDR2 FQNEAQ. The CDR3 region is CASSLGGLRNTGYTF. The DNA for the CDR3 is TGTGCCAGCAGCTTAGGGGGCCTGAGGAATACCGGCTACACCTTC. The whole variable domain, remainder taken from reference TRBV7-8 and TRBJ1-2, is GAGVSQSPRYKVAKRGQDVALRCDPISGHVSLFWYQQALGQGPEFLTYFQNEAQLDKSGLPSDRFFAERPEGSVSTLKIQRTQQEDSAVYLCASSLGGLRNTGYTFGSGTRLTVV.

V usage is TRBV5-1 and J usage is TRBJ2-5; the match to TRBD2 covers 7 bases. V lost 2 bases and J lost 0; bases outside the gene matches: 1. Germline V gene data show CDR1 as SGHRS and CDR2 as YFSETQ. CDR3 length: 14 residues. The CDR3: CASSFTSDQETQYF. CDR3 in DNA: TGCGCCAGCAGCTTTACTAGCGACCAAGAGACCCAGTACTTC.

The V and J genes are TRBV2 and TRBJ1-1, with 10 nucleotides matching TRBD1. With 8 bases clipped from V and 10 bases from J, the junction kept 10 bases outside the gene matches. The CDR3 is made up of 13 amino acids. The germline V gene encodes CDR1 SNHLY and CDR2 FYNNEI. The CDR3 here is CASRSDRGRSAFF. The CDR3 nucleotides read TGTGCCAGCCGTTCCGACAGGGGGCGATCAGCTTTCTTT.

The CDR3, as DNA: TGTGCCATCAGACGGGCGGGGGGGCCCGACGGGGAGCTGTTTTTT. It encodes CAIRRAGGPDGELFF. The V and J genes are TRBV10-3 and TRBJ2-2, with TRBD2 matching 9 bases. CDR1 is ENHRY, CDR2 SYGVKD, per germline. The length of the CDR3 is 15 residues. With 6 bases clipped from V and 7 bases from J, the junction kept 9 bases outside the gene matches.